This T cell receptor beta chain emerged from a study of metastatic and nonmetastatic thyroid tumors. TCRdb used MiXCR to call clones anew from the PCR reads. In the table there are approximately 69,000 clones, approximately 14% of which are singletons. This clone has at least ten counts. Patients were all untreated before their thyroid surgery. V lost 2 bases and J 0 bases, leaving 17 bases between the germline ends. The germline V gene has CDR1 MNHEY and CDR2 SVGEGT. The CDR3 length is 17 residues. Sequenced: blood. J is TRBJ2-7 and V is TRBV6-2 or TRBV6-3; unclear D gene. This sequence was found in a male donor with papillary thyroid cancer or a benign thyroid nodule (not recorded which). Some clones in this sample may be carry-over from other donors' samples. CDR3 in DNA: TGTGCCAGCAGTTACCCCACCTTGGCGGCCAGCTCCTACGAGCAGTACTTC. Residues: CASSYPTLAASSYEQYF.